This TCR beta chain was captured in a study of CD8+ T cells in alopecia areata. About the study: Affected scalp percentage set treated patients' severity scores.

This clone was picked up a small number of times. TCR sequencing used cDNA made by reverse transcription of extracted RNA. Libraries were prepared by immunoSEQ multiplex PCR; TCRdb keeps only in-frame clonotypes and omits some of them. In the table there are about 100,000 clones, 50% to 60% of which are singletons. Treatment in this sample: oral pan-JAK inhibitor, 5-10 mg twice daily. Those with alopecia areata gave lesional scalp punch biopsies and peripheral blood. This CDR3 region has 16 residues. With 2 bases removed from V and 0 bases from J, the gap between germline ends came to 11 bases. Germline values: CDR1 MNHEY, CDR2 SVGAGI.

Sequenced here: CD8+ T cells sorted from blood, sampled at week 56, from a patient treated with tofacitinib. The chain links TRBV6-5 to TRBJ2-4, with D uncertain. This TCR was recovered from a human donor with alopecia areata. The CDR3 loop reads CASSYESVLAKNIQYF. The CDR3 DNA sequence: TGTGCCAGCAGTTACGAGTCAGTTCTAGCCAAAAACATTCAGTACTTC.